The source of this TCR beta chain is a study of T cell repertoires in cytomegalovirus infection. Study as a whole: The study used recently identified HLA-C-restricted and well-studied HLA-B-restricted CMV epitopes.

Germline V gene sequence: CDR1 SGHVS, CDR2 FQNEAQ. This CDR3 has 14 amino acids. Between the trimmed V and J ends, which lost 5 bases and 14 bases, there was a span of 19 bases. TCRdb passed the reads through MiXCR, listing each CDR3 protein once. The table records under 850,000 distinct CDR3 sequences, roughly a third of them present only once. Study-wide findings and caveats: Clonotype analysis showed dominance of the ex vivo response by HLA-C-restricted CMV-specific TCR beta clonotypes.

The table lists this clonotype with a count of one. Its antigen is still unknown. This TCR was sampled from a human donor in good health (CMV status not recorded). Some clones in this sample may be carry-over from other donors' samples. This chain connects TRBV7-8 to TRBJ1-6; possibly TRBD1 for D (6 bases). The input for sequencing was cultured PBMCs, taken from culture after CMV antigen stimulation. CDR3: CASSQQGTPVSLHF. The DNA of the CDR3 is TGTGCCAGCAGCCAACAGGGAACTCCGGTGTCCCTCCACTTT. The full variable domain, with the rest looked up from reference TRBV7-8 and TRBJ1-6, is GAGVSQSPRYKVAKRGQDVALRCDPISGHVSLFWYQQALGQGPEFLTYFQNEAQLDKSGLPSDRFFAERPEGSVSTLKIQRTQQEDSAVYLCASSQQGTPVSLHFGNGTRLTVT.